One sample yielded the 10 T cell receptor beta chains listed below, sequenced in a study of cytomegalovirus exposure and HLA in healthy donors (TCRdb year 2017). The protocol used for the library was the immunoSEQ multiplex PCR assay. A mixture of 60 forward primers for TCR Vbeta segments and 13 reverse primers for TCR Jbeta segments was used in the multiplex PCR. TCRdb took over this immuneACCESS table, retaining in-frame rearrangements with V and J assigned. Such tables are incomplete; in checked studies, under half of the missing clones stem from an unresolved V gene, and the remainder is unexplained. The sample table lists over 150,000 clones, over 70% of them with a count of one. The ten largest clones capture around 7.2% of the sample. Sequencing was carried out using PBMCs. All receptors derive from a man aged 25 to 40 in good health and CMV-seropositive.

The gene calls are TRBV7-3 and TRBJ2-3, with TRBD2 identical over 16 bases. CDR3 length: 18 amino acids. Germline trimming cut 5 bases from V and 1 base from J; bases unmatched to any gene: 6. Germline V gene data show CDR1 as SGHTA and CDR2 as FQGTGA. As DNA, the CDR3 is TGTGCCAGCAGCCTGGGACTAGCGGGAGGGCCCGGCACAGATACGCAGTATTTT. Protein sequence: CASSLGLAGGPGTDTQYF.

This sequence joins TRBV18 and TRBJ2-5; 9 bases agree with TRBD2. V was clipped by 0 bases and J by 5 bases; unmatched bases: 10. The CDR3 has 17 residues. Germline V gene data show CDR1 as KGHSH and CDR2 as LQKENI. CDR3 in amino acids: CASSPPSRGGAGETQYF. CDR3 bases: TGTGCCAGCTCACCACCGTCCCGCGGGGGGGCCGGGGAGACCCAGTACTTC.

This clone occurred once. This chain links TRBV7-9 with TRBJ2-2, with 16 positions matching TRBD2. The CDR3 is 18 residues long. Per germline, CDR1 SEHNR and CDR2 FQNEAQ (reference sequence). The junction had 7 bases not matched to a gene; V was cut back by 2 bases and J by 7 bases. The CDR3 nucleotides are TGTGCCAGCAGCTTATTGGGACTAGCGGGAGGGCGAAGCGGGGAGCTGTTTTTT. Protein: CASSLLGLAGGRSGELFF.

The table lists this clone with a count of one. The J gene is TRBJ2-2, the V gene TRBV9; D is uncertain. The CDR3 sequence is 13 residues long. Trimming cost V 0 bases and J 6 bases, with 6 bases left between them. Germline loops: CDR1 SGDLS, CDR2 YYNGEE. CDR3: CASSVVPAGELFF. The CDR3 DNA sequence: TGTGCCAGCAGCGTAGTTCCCGCCGGGGAGCTGTTTTTT.

This clone was detected a few times. The chain couples TRBV19 to TRBJ2-3; no clear D gene. The CDR3 length is 13 residues. Germline CDR1 LNHDA, CDR2 SQIVND (reference sequence). V lost 1 base, J lost 2 bases, and 4 bases lay in between. The CDR3 loop is CASSIGLTDTQYF. In DNA form, the CDR3 reads TGTGCCAGTAGTATAGGACTCACAGATACGCAGTATTTT.

V is TRBV6-7 and J is TRBJ1-5, with TRBD1 as a possible D gene (5 bases). TRBV6-7 is reported as an ORF; its role is uncertain. The CDR3 consists of 14 residues. With 8 bases removed from V and 2 bases from J, the gap between germline ends came to 13 bases. This chain's CDR3 is CASGHDMGNQPQHF. Here the CDR3 DNA reads TGTGCCAGCGGACACGATATGGGCAATCAGCCCCAGCATTTT.

There are a few counts of this clone. This chain connects TRBV19 to TRBJ2-2, with 8 bases lining up with TRBD2. There are 17 residues in the CDR3. Per germline, CDR1 LNHDA and CDR2 SQIVND (reference sequence). The V and J ends lost 3 bases and 2 bases, in that order; junction bases with no gene match: 8. The CDR3 DNA follows: TGTGCCAGTAGTATCCTCACGGGAGGGCGAAACACCGGGGAGCTGTTTTTT. Its translation: CASSILTGGRNTGELFF.

This chain uses TRBV28 with TRBJ2-3, with TRBD1 as a possible D gene (6 bases). The CDR3 consists of 15 residues. V dropped 2 bases and J dropped 6 bases, with 15 bases sitting between them. Germline CDR1 MDHEN, CDR2 SYDVKM. The CDR3 DNA reads as TGTGCCAGCAGTTTACCCTCGACAGGAAGGGATACGCAGTATTTT. Its protein is CASSLPSTGRDTQYF.

This chain uses TRBV2 with TRBJ1-6; no definite D call. CDR3 size: 17 residues. With 8 bases removed from V and 3 bases from J, the gap between germline ends came to 20 bases. CDR1 and CDR2 (germline): SNHLY, FYNNEI. The CDR3 protein is CASPASPQAGYNSPLHF. The CDR3 DNA reads as TGTGCCAGCCCTGCGAGCCCGCAAGCAGGCTATAATTCACCCCTCCACTTT.

In its sample, this clone was seen once. The CDR3 DNA reads as TGTGCCAGTAGTATCAGACTAGCGCGACGTCTCGAGCAGTACTTC. This encodes CASSIRLARRLEQYF. The chain couples TRBV19 to TRBJ2-7; 8 nucleotides agree with TRBD2. The germline CDR1 and CDR2 sequences are LNHDA and SQIVND (reference sequence). CDR3 length: 15 amino acids. V was pared by 3 bases and J by 6 bases, with 10 bases of the junction left unmatched.